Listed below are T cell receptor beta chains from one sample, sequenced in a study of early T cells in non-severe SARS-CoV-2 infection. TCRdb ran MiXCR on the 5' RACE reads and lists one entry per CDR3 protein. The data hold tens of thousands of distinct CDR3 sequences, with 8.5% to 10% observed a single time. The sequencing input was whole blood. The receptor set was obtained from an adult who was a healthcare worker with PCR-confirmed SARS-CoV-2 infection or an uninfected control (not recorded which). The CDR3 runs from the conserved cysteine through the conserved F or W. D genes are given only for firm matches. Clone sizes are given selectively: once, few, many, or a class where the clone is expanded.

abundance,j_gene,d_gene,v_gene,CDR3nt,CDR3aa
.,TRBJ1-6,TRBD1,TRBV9,TGTGCCAGCAGCGCCGACAGGGCTTCACCCCTCCACTTT,CASSADRASPLHF
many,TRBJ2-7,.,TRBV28,TGTGCCAGCAGTTTATACAGGGTGGCCGAGCAGTACTTC,CASSLYRVAEQYF
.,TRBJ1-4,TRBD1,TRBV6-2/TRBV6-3,TGTGCCAGCAGTCGCCGTTGGGGGACAGATGAAAAACTGTTTTTT,CASSRRWGTDEKLFF
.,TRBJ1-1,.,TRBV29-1,TGCAGCGCGACACAGGTTCTCAACACTGAAGCTTTCTTT,CSATQVLNTEAFF
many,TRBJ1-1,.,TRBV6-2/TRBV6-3,TGTGCCAGCAGTTACCCGGACAGTAGGACTGAAGCTTTCTTT,CASSYPDSRTEAFF
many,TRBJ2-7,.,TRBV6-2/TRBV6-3,TGTGCCAGCAAACCGGGGAGTCGGGAGCAGTACTTC,CASKPGSREQYF
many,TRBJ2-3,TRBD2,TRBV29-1,TGCAGCGTCGATGGGACTAGCGGGAGTCTATATACGCAGTATTTT,CSVDGTSGSLYTQYF
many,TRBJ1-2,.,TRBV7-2,TGTGCCAGCAGCCGAGGGGCTCGGGGCCCCCTTAACTATGGCTACACCTTC,CASSRGARGPLNYGYTF
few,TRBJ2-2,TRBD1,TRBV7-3,TGTGCCAGCAGGGGGACAGCGAACACCGGGGAGCTGTTTTTT,CASRGTANTGELFF
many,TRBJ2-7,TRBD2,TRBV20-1,TGCAGTGCGCCCGGACTAGCGCTCCCCTACGAGCAGTACTTC,CSAPGLALPYEQYF
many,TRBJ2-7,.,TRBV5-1,TGCGCCAGCAGCGCGCTAGGACAGAACGAGCAGTACTTC,CASSALGQNEQYF
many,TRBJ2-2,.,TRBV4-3,TGCGCCAGCAGCCCTTCACAGGGGAGGGTCACCGGGGAGCTGTTTTTT,CASSPSQGRVTGELFF
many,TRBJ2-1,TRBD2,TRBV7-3,TGTGCCAGCAGCTTAGGGACTAGCGGGAATGAGCAGTTCTTC,CASSLGTSGNEQFF
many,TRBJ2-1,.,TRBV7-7,TGTGCTAGCAGCCCCTCCAGGTATTCCTACAATGAGCAGTTCTTC,CASSPSRYSYNEQFF
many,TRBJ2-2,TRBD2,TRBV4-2,TGTGCCAGCAGCCAAGATCCCATTCGGGTTAGCGGGAGAACCGGGGAGCTGTTTTTT,CASSQDPIRVSGRTGELFF
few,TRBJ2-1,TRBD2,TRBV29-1,TGCAGCGTTGAGATTAGCGGGAGCTCCTACAATGAGCAGTTCTTC,CSVEISGSSYNEQFF
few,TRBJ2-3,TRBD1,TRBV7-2,TGTGCCAGCAGCCGTACGGCAGGACAGGGGTTCGGAGATACGCAGTATTTT,CASSRTAGQGFGDTQYF
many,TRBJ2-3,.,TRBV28,TGTGCCAGCGGGCTGCCGGTAGGGGGGCAGTATTTT,CASGLPVGGQYF